These 6 T cell receptor beta chains were sequenced from one sample in a study of blood T cells in healthy people across ages. A second PCR of 7 to 11 cycles used a sample-barcoded 5' primer and a J-beta primer mix. TCRdb fed the 5' RACE reads into MiXCR, producing one record per CDR3 protein. The sample consists of 1.5 million to 1.8 million distinct CDR3 sequences, approximately 39% of them appearing once. Material for sequencing was blood. These receptors were collected from a woman aged 18-29 years in good health.

The rearrangement joins TRBV25-1 to TRBJ1-3; D not certain. The CDR3 is 14 amino acids. The germline V gene encodes CDR1 MGHDK and CDR2 SYGVNS. Trimming took off 7 bases at V and 0 bases at J, with 10 bases between the two ends. This CDR3 reads CASTPGVSGNTIYF. CDR3 sequence (DNA): TGTGCCAGCACCCCAGGAGTCTCTGGAAACACCATATATTTT.

This clonotype was counted between two and nine times. The chain has TRBV5-1 and TRBJ2-3, with a tentative D call TRBD2 (6 bases). The germline gives CDR1 SGHRS, CDR2 YFSETQ. V dropped 4 bases and J dropped 6 bases, with 24 bases sitting between them. The CDR3 spans 17 residues. The CDR3 here is CASSTGTRRRLEDTQYF. CDR3 nucleotide sequence: TGCGCCAGCAGCACCGGGACTCGGCGGCGTCTAGAGGATACGCAGTATTTT. Filled out from reference TRBV5-1 and TRBJ2-3, the complete variable domain reads KAGVTQTPRYLIKTRGQQVTLSCSPISGHRSVSWYQQTPGQGLQFLFEYFSETQRNKGNFPGRFSGRQFSNSRSEMNVSTLELGDSALYLCASSTGTRRRLEDTQYFGPGTRLTVL.

Only a few counts were recorded for this clonotype. J is TRBJ2-3 and V is TRBV7-2, with a tentative D call TRBD2 (5 bases). Germline loops: CDR1 SGHTA, CDR2 FQGNSA. The CDR3 is 12 amino acids. The V and J ends lost 6 bases and 6 bases respectively, with 10 bases between them. CDR3 amino acids: CASSILGDTQYF. The CDR3 nucleotides read TGTGCCAGCAGTATACTAGGGGATACGCAGTATTTT.

The DNA of the CDR3 is TGCGCCAGCAGCGGGGGACCACGCACAGATACGCAGTATTTT. It codes for CASSGGPRTDTQYF. The chain uses TRBV5-1 and TRBJ2-3; D tentatively fits TRBD1 or TRBD2 (5 bases each). The V end lost 4 bases, the J end lost 1 base, and 10 bases lay between the germline ends. This CDR3 has 14 amino acids. Germline loops: CDR1 SGHRS, CDR2 YFSETQ.

V is TRBV3-1 and J is TRBJ2-7, with a possible D match to TRBD1 (5 bases). The CDR3 consists of 16 residues. CDR1 is LGHDT, CDR2 YNNKEL, per germline (reference sequence). Trimming took 1 base from V and 3 from J, leaving 16 bases between them. The CDR3 nucleotides read TGTGCCAGCAGCCAAGGACAGCTTACCTATTTCTACGAGCAGTACTTC. As protein: CASSQGQLTYFYEQYF.

This clonotype was picked up a small number of times. This chain connects TRBV6-2 or TRBV6-3 to TRBJ2-7; 7 positions agree with TRBD1. Germline loops: CDR1 MNHEY, CDR2 SVGEGT. The CDR3 sequence is 14 residues long. V lost 9 bases to trimming and J lost 7 bases; unmatched junction nucleotides: 15. This CDR3 is CARTTGFPYNEQYF. The CDR3 nucleotides are TGTGCCAGGACGACAGGGTTTCCCTACAATGAGCAGTACTTC.